Listed below are T cell receptor beta chains from one sample, sequenced in a study of post-analysis software for immune sequencing data. TCRdb fed the PCR reads into MiXCR, producing one record per CDR3 protein. This table holds more than 350,000 distinct CDR3 sequences, 39% found once. The specimen was blood. The receptor source for this set is a girl aged 2 to 10 with multiple sclerosis. The CDR3 runs from the conserved cysteine through the conserved F or W. A D gene is named only where the DNA matches it firmly. Where a row states a size, it is once, few, many or the class of an expanded clone; other rows omit it.

clone_size j_call v_call d_call cdr3_nt cdr3_aa
few TRBJ1-2 TRBV6-6 TRBD1 TGTGCCAGCTTGGACAGGGGAGCTAACTATGGCTACACCTTC CASLDRGANYGYTF
few TRBJ2-1 TRBV6-2/TRBV6-3 TRBD2 TGTGCCAGCAGATTCTCTAGCGGGAGGGCCGGTTACAATGAGCAGTTCTTC CASRFSSGRAGYNEQFF
few TRBJ2-3 TRBV19 NA TGTGCCAGTAGTATAGTGGACACGTACCAGTATTTT CASSIVDTYQYF
NA TRBJ1-1 TRBV5-1 NA TGCGCCAGCCACACAGGGATCGTCCCACCTAACACTGAAGCTTTCTTT CASHTGIVPPNTEAFF
NA TRBJ2-3 TRBV10-3 NA TGTGCCATCAGTGAGTCTGGGGTCCCAGATACGCAGTATTTT CAISESGVPDTQYF
NA TRBJ1-1 TRBV3-1 NA TGTGCCAGCAGCCAAGGTGGGGAAACTGAAGCTTTCTTT CASSQGGETEAFF
NA TRBJ2-3 TRBV20-1 TRBD2 TGCAGTGCTAGAGATTCGGCGGGAGCGCCGCGGGATACGCAGTATTTT CSARDSAGAPRDTQYF
few TRBJ2-5 TRBV2 NA TGTGCCAGCAGTTGGACAGCTACTCAAGAGACCCAGTACTTC CASSWTATQETQYF
NA TRBJ2-5 TRBV4-3 NA TGCGCCAGCAGCCAAGATTTGGGTCAGGGGGGAGAGACCCAGTACTTC CASSQDLGQGGETQYF
many TRBJ2-3 TRBV4-1 NA TGCGCCAGCAGCCAAATCGCCGAAGATACGCAGTATTTT CASSQIAEDTQYF
NA TRBJ2-3 TRBV7-2 NA TGTGCCAGCAGCTTAGCTGTTACTAGCACAGATACGCAGTATTTT CASSLAVTSTDTQYF
few TRBJ2-5 TRBV12-3/TRBV12-4 NA TGTGCCAGCAGTCCGGCAGGGCTGGGAGAGACCCAGTACTTC CASSPAGLGETQYF
once TRBJ2-1 TRBV11-2 NA TGTGCCAGCAGCTCCAATACCATATTGAGCGATGAGCAGTTCTTC CASSSNTILSDEQFF
NA TRBJ2-3 TRBV10-3 NA TGTGCCATCGGGGGCCCGACAGATACGCAGTATTTT CAIGGPTDTQYF
NA TRBJ1-1 TRBV5-1 NA TGCGCCAGCAGCTTAGCGCTCGGTGGGGTTGAAGCTTTCTTT CASSLALGGVEAFF
NA TRBJ2-7 TRBV19 NA TGTGCCAGTAGTATAAAGCGAGAGACAAGCTCCTACGAGCAGTACTTC CASSIKRETSSYEQYF
few TRBJ2-7 TRBV7-9 NA TGTGCCAGCAGCTTAGTGTCCGTCGAGCGGCAGGGGGGAGACGAGCAGTACTTC CASSLVSVERQGGDEQYF
NA TRBJ2-7 TRBV28 NA TGTGCCAGCAGTATAAATGACAGGACCTACGAGCAGTACTTC CASSINDRTYEQYF
NA TRBJ2-1 TRBV28 TRBD1 TGTGCCAGCAGTTTCCCCGATGTTAGGACAGGGGATAAGGTTGCACGAGGCAATGAGCAGTTCTTC CASSFPDVRTGDKVARGNEQFF
few TRBJ2-6 TRBV11-2 NA TGTGCCAGCAGCTTTGCGACAGGTGGGGCCAACGTCCTGACTTTC CASSFATGGANVLTF
NA TRBJ1-2 TRBV20-1 TRBD1 TGCAGTGCTAGACGGGGACAGGGTAGGGGGAATGACTATGGCTACACCTTC CSARRGQGRGNDYGYTF
NA TRBJ2-3 TRBV7-9 TRBD2 TGTGCCAGCAGCTCCCTAAGCGGGGCCAGCACAGATACGCAGTATTTT CASSSLSGASTDTQYF
NA TRBJ2-5 TRBV4-1 NA TGCGCCAGCAGCCAAGATCCTGGGGGGAACCAAGAGACCCAGTACTTC CASSQDPGGNQETQYF
NA TRBJ1-2 TRBV12-3/TRBV12-4 NA TGTGCCAGCAGAGAAGTAACTAACTATGGCTACACCTTC CASREVTNYGYTF
NA TRBJ1-1 TRBV7-6 TRBD1 TGTGCCAGCAGTCTGACAGGGCTGGAAAACACTGAAGCTTTCTTT CASSLTGLENTEAFF
once TRBJ2-3 TRBV20-1 TRBD2 TGCAGTGCTGGAAAGGGACTAGCGGGGATCACAGATACGCAGTATTTT CSAGKGLAGITDTQYF
NA TRBJ2-7 TRBV4-3 NA TGCGCCAGCAGCCACACTAGGGAGGTTCACTACGAGCAGTACTTC CASSHTREVHYEQYF